The present TCR beta chain was sequenced within a study of beta chain features in type 1 diabetes. Isolated RNA was reverse transcribed in full, so expressed TCRB transcripts were sequenced. The repertoire was sequenced with immunoSEQ multiplex PCR; TCRdb's copy has only in-frame clones and lacks some. The sample holds 900,000 or so clones; roughly a sixth are singletons and the top ten take 0.023%. The V and J ends lost 3 bases and 7 bases respectively, with 16 bases between them. Germline lookup yields CDR1 KGHSH and CDR2 LQKENI. The CDR3 covers 15 residues. The rearrangement uses TRBV18 and TRBJ2-1, with D maybe TRBD2 (6 bases). The TCR comes from a woman aged 18-35 years in good health. The sequenced material came from naive CD4+ T cells from blood. DNA of the CDR3: TGTGCCAGCTCACCCGGGGACTCAGGATGGAATGAGCAGTTCTTC. The encoded protein is CASSPGDSGWNEQFF. The full variable domain, in which reference TRBV18 and TRBJ2-1 provide the parts outside the CDR3, is NAGVMQNPRHLVRRRGQEARLRCSPMKGHSHVYWYRQLPEEGLKFMVYLQKENIIDESGMPKERFSAEFPKEGPSILRIQQVVRGDSAAYFCASSPGDSGWNEQFFGPGTRLTVL.